The entry below gives a single T cell receptor beta chain sequence along with its context. Its antigen is currently unknown. MiXCR, run by TCRdb on the 5' RACE reads, gives a single entry per CDR3 protein. The sample consists of approximately 300,000 distinct CDR3 sequences, more than 15% of them appearing once. Trimming removed 0 bases from V and 5 bases from J, with 18 bases in between. Germline CDR1 MNHEY, CDR2 SVGAGI. This CDR3 contains 17 residues. The record originates from a study of T-cell memory formation after mild COVID-19. Study results and caveats: Second-wave clones that peaked on day 37 lacked confirmed SARS-CoV-2 specificity.

The sequenced sample consisted of PBMCs or a T cell subset sorted from them (not recorded which). The chain combines TRBV6-5 with TRBJ2-3; possibly TRBD2 for D (5 bases). This sequence was found in a young man who had mild COVID-19 (a few samples of this study predate the infection). Cell type and time point are not known. Here the CDR3 reads CASSYSPPAPGIDTQYF. CDR3 DNA sequence: TGTGCCAGCAGTTACTCGCCTCCGGCCCCGGGGATAGATACGCAGTATTTT.